The T cell receptor (beta chain) described here comes from a study of T cells after yellow fever vaccination. The germline CDR1 and CDR2 sequences are SGHRS and YFSETQ. There are 14 residues in the CDR3. Deletions cut 7 bases from V and 3 bases from J, with 16 bases between. This clonotype was found a few times. As yet, its antigen is unknown. From the 5' RACE reads, TCRdb called clonotypes with MiXCR, one entry per CDR3 protein. The sample has 250,000 to 400,000 distinct CDR3 sequences; around 4.3% are singletons. Study observations and caveats: Of the clonotypes, a small share occurred in both CD4 and CD8 compartments. Weaker, the secondary response peaked sooner, at day 5 versus 15.

The source is a man younger than 35 who received the YFV17D yellow fever vaccine. V and J are TRBV5-1 and TRBJ2-5, with a tentative D call TRBD1 (5 bases). The source was PBMCs, collected 15 days after the yellow fever booster vaccination. The CDR3 protein is CASHRGHGKETQYF. In nucleotides, the CDR3 is TGCGCCAGCCATCGCGGACATGGGAAAGAGACCCAGTACTTC.